The subject of this entry is one T cell receptor (beta chain). Its matching antigen is unknown. The sample belongs to a study of PD-L1 blockade in urothelial cancer. Study-wide findings and caveats: A pretreatment blood TCR clonality that fell below the median predicted better progression-free and overall survival.

Into every PCR, synthetic TCR analog templates were spiked. Here immunoSEQ multiplex PCR was the method, and the copy in TCRdb shows in-frame clones only, minus some. The sample gives about 44,000 clones, roughly 89% of which show up once; about 7.3% is in the top ten. Trimming took 6 bases from V and 3 from J, leaving 11 bases between them. The CDR3 has 13 amino acids. The germline V gene encodes CDR1 MNHEY and CDR2 SMNVEV (reference sequence). As to time point: peripheral blood 6 weeks after treatment start. There were between 1 and 8 samples from each patient, taken pretreatment and on-treatment. The V call is TRBV27, the J call TRBJ1-1, with D uncertain. The source of this sequence is a man in his sixties or seventies with urothelial cancer. The sample here was PBMCs, taken around atezolizumab (anti-PD-L1) treatment. Here the CDR3 DNA reads TGTGCCAGCAGCCTAAGAGGGTACACTGAAGCTTTCTTT. Amino acids: CASSLRGYTEAFF.